This entry concerns a single T cell receptor (beta chain). Antigen specificity is unknown. The entry originates in a study of CD8 T cells in ankylosing spondylitis. With 6 bases clipped from V and 10 bases from J, the junction kept 4 bases outside the gene matches. Per the germline V gene, CDR1 is MNHEY and CDR2 is SVGAGI. This CDR3 spans 11 amino acids. Overall study results and limits: From matched ankylosing spondylitis synovial fluid, disease-linked clones were reportedly recovered at significantly enriched levels. Relatively rare in peripheral blood, disease-linked clones were also CD8+. A TCR beta motif made of about eight highly homologous variants seemed typical of ankylosing spondylitis blood.

In making TCR beta libraries, quantitative 5'-RACE with molecular barcodes was used. TCRdb reprocessed the 5' RACE reads with MiXCR, giving one entry per CDR3 protein. Found here are 200,000 to 250,000 distinct CDR3 sequences, 32% of them singletons; the top ten hold around 4.4%. The sequence was collected from a male donor with ankylosing spondylitis or in good health (not recorded which). Material for sequencing was blood, either unsorted or a sorted T cell fraction (not recorded which). This chain joins TRBV6-5 and TRBJ2-3; TRBD2 matches at 7 bases. CDR3 amino acids: CASRSRGAQYF. The DNA of the CDR3 is TGTGCCAGCAGATCCCGGGGGGCGCAGTATTTT.